A selection of T cell receptor beta chains follows, all from one sample in a study of cytomegalovirus exposure and HLA in healthy donors. The repertoire was sequenced with immunoSEQ multiplex PCR; TCRdb's copy has only in-frame clones and lacks some. The sample includes under 200,000 clones, roughly 83% of them seen just once. Specimen: PBMCs. Receptors originate from a woman aged 45-60 years in good health and CMV-seronegative. The CDR3 runs from the conserved cysteine through the conserved F or W. The D gene is left open where the match is weak. For some rows the clone size is stated as once, few or many, or as a class when expanded; others skip it.

size,D,V,J,DNA,CDR3
-,-,TRBV5-4,TRBJ1-1,TGTGCCAGCAGCTTGGGGCAGAACAACCGGAACACTGAAGCTTTCTTT,CASSLGQNNRNTEAFF
once,-,TRBV19,TRBJ2-5,TGTGCCACCACCCAAGGTGACTTATTGGAAACCCAGTACTTC,CATTQGDLLETQYF
-,-,TRBV28,TRBJ2-7,TGTGCCAGCAGGACGACAGCCTACGAGCAGTACTTC,CASRTTAYEQYF
-,-,TRBV6-1,TRBJ1-2,TGTGCCAGCAGTGAAGCGTTACGGAACTATGGCTACACCTTC,CASSEALRNYGYTF
once,TRBD1,TRBV6-5,TRBJ1-2,TGTGCCAGCAGTCCGACAGGGGGCTATGATGGCTACACCTTC,CASSPTGGYDGYTF
-,TRBD1,TRBV7-2,TRBJ1-2,TGTGCCAGCAGCTTAGGTACAGGGGGCTATGGCTACACCTTC,CASSLGTGGYGYTF
-,-,TRBV2,TRBJ2-5,TGTGCCAGCAGTGAGTGGAGGGAAGCGGAGACCCAGTACTTC,CASSEWREAETQYF
-,TRBD2,TRBV7-3,TRBJ2-7,TGTGCCAGCAGCCGCGGCGGGGGGCGTGGGTACGAGCAGTACTTC,CASSRGGGRGYEQYF
-,-,TRBV7-3,TRBJ2-2,TGTGCCAGCAGCCCAGGGGCAGGGTACACCGGGGAGCTGTTTTTT,CASSPGAGYTGELFF
-,-,TRBV28,TRBJ1-3,TGTGCCAGTTCAGGGAATCTCTCTGGAAACACCATATATTTT,CASSGNLSGNTIYF
-,-,TRBV4-3,TRBJ2-5,TGCGCCAGCAGCCAAATCGGGACTCCTCAGGAGACCCAGTACTTC,CASSQIGTPQETQYF
-,-,TRBV4-2,TRBJ1-4,TGTGCCAGCAGCCAAGTCCGTTCGGGGGTACTTCCGAATGGTGAAAAACTGTTTTTT,CASSQVRSGVLPNGEKLFF
few,TRBD2,TRBV2,TRBJ2-3,TGTGCCAGCAGCCTAGCGGGGGGGCGCACAGATACGCAGTATTTT,CASSLAGGRTDTQYF
-,TRBD2,TRBV6-1,TRBJ2-2,TGTGCCAGCGGGGAGGGTATTACGGGGGAGCTGTTTTTT,CASGEGITGELFF
-,TRBD1,TRBV6-5,TRBJ2-1,TGTGCCAGCAGTTCCGGGACAGGGAGGTATGAGCAGTTCTTC,CASSSGTGRYEQFF
-,-,TRBV4-3,TRBJ1-2,TGCGCCAGCAGCCAAGTAGCGCAGGCTGCTTCCTATGGCTACACCTTC,CASSQVAQAASYGYTF
-,TRBD2,TRBV30,TRBJ2-7,TGTGCCTGGAGCCCTAGCGGGAGGGCGGTCGAGCAGTACTTC,CAWSPSGRAVEQYF
-,TRBD1,TRBV9,TRBJ2-2,TGTGCCAGCAGCCCACGGACAGGGAACACCGGGGAGCTGTTTTTT,CASSPRTGNTGELFF
-,TRBD1,TRBV27,TRBJ2-3,TGTGCCAGTAGCCGGGACAGGGTTGCGGATACGCAGTATTTT,CASSRDRVADTQYF
-,-,TRBV6-1,TRBJ2-6,TGTGCCAGCAGCACAGGGACTGGGGCCAACGTCCTGACTTTC,CASSTGTGANVLTF